This T cell receptor beta chain was captured by sequencing in a study of beta chain features in type 1 diabetes. Points from the study as a whole: In all four CD4+ subsets, TCRB CDR3 length was significantly, moderately reduced in type 1 diabetes. The similarity of naive, central memory and Treg TCRB repertoires appeared greater among patients than among healthy donors. Still unanswered here is whether HLA type influences TCRB rearrangement.

Germline lookup yields CDR1 MNHEY and CDR2 SVGAGI. CDR3 length: 14 amino acids. The J segment lost 4 bases and the V segment lost 6 bases, leaving 7 bases of the junction unmatched. Comments on this clone: Its target is unknown.

Expressed TCRB transcripts were sequenced because the isolated RNA had all been reverse transcribed beforehand. Libraries were prepared by immunoSEQ multiplex PCR; TCRdb keeps only in-frame clonotypes and omits some of them. The data hold about 160,000 clones, with 6.5% to 10% observed a single time. The chain carries TRBV6-5 and TRBJ2-3; 7 bases align to TRBD2. The sequencing input was central memory CD4+ T cells from blood. This sequence originates from a woman under 30 with type 1 diabetes. The CDR3 sequence: CASRSGGTADTQYF. CDR3 nucleotide sequence: TGTGCCAGCAGGTCGGGGGGTACGGCAGATACGCAGTATTTT.